This TCR beta chain originates from a study of response to subunit inactivated influenza vaccine. This clonotype was recorded at least ten times. TCRdb reanalysed the RT-PCR reads using MiXCR and keeps one entry per CDR3 protein. The table has about 540,000 distinct CDR3 sequences, approximately 20% seen once. These same records also appear under a second study, on T cells expressing NK-cell markers. That source reports: 5'RACE template switching with UMIs generated TCR beta cDNA. All TCR beta repertoires analysed originated from sorted CD3+CD56+NKG2C+, CD3+CD56+NKG2C- and CD3+CD56-NKG2C+ T cells. Seven sequenced donors out of eight were HCMV-seropositive, one seronegative.

This receptor was obtained from a man aged 50-60 years who received an inactivated influenza vaccine. Source: CD4+ T cells sorted from PBMCs, taken approximately 12 days after vaccination.

The CDR3 DNA reads TGCAGCGTGGACAGTGACGGTAACATTCAGTACTTC. Translated: CSVDSDGNIQYF. The gene calls are TRBV29-1 and TRBJ2-4; possibly TRBD1 for D (6 bases). Trimming shortened V by 6 bases and J by 7 bases, and 13 bases separated the two germline ends. The CDR3 covers 12 residues. Germline values: CDR1 SQVTM, CDR2 ANQGSEA.